The clone carrying this TCR beta chain is termed medium-sized. The data stem from a study of T cell repertoires in ileal Crohn's disease. Study-wide context: Around 40% were active smokers at surgery; median disease duration was roughly 8 years. Postoperative therapy was given to about half: 11 thiopurines, 15 to 20 anti-TNF agents.

V shed 0 bases, J shed 7 bases, and the junction held 9 bases outside the gene matches. The germline CDR1 and CDR2 sequences are SEHNR and FQNEAQ (reference sequence). CDR3 size: 16 residues. Adults with ileal or ileocolonic Crohn's disease and an indication for resection were eligible. Method: immunoSEQ multiplex PCR; TCRdb's copy keeps in-frame clones and lacks some. The sample gives approximately 15,000 clones, 65% to 85% of which show up once; roughly 5% is in the top ten. The chain is built from TRBV7-9 and TRBJ2-1; 7 bases are a match to TRBD2. The specimen was ileal tissue. The clonotype originates from an adult with Crohn's disease. CDR3 sequence reads: CASSLASGGSLNEQFF. CDR3 coding DNA: TGTGCCAGCAGCTTAGCGTCCGGCGGGAGCCTTAATGAGCAGTTCTTC.